This TCR beta chain was recorded in a study of Ad26.COV2.S vaccination and SARS-CoV-2 variants. Overall study context: Intramuscular Ad26.COV2.S at 5x10^10 or 1x10^11 viral particles. General study results and limits: The authors reported substantial breadth in spike-specific CD8+ and CD4+ T cell responses after vaccination. Vaccinated and placebo-treated recipients had similar non-spike TCR breadth. Spike-specific TCR breadth was greater after Ad26.COV2.S than placebo.

Germline CDR1 reads MNHEY; CDR2 reads SMNVEV (reference sequence). V shed 6 bases and J 7 bases; nucleotides not matched to a gene: 9. The CDR3 loop spans 15 amino acids. This table comes from immunoSEQ multiplex PCR, and its TCRdb copy is limited to in-frame clones, with some not included. The data contain about 480,000 clones, 70% to 90% of them singletons. Treatment of the sample: 19 received Ad26.COV2.S at low or high dose, single or two shots; roughly five received placebo; per-sample allocation not given. At day 63 after the first vaccine or placebo injection, samples were drawn. This clone was found a few times. Its antigen is undetermined.

The TCR comes from a person aged 18 to 59 who received the Ad26.COV2.S COVID-19 vaccine or a placebo. The chain joins TRBV27 to TRBJ2-2, with TRBD2 identical over 9 bases. Sequenced material: peripheral blood, taken in a trial of Ad26.COV2.S vaccine versus placebo. The CDR3 nucleotides are TGTGCCAGCAGAGGACTAGCGCTGATTAGCGGGGAGCTGTTTTTT. It encodes CASRGLALISGELFF.